The 25 T cell receptor beta chains below were found in one sample sequenced in a study of OX40 agonist ivuxolimab in advanced cancers. Assay: immunoSEQ multiplex PCR; the TCRdb copy retains only in-frame clones and omits some. The repertoire holds under 35,000 clones, with about 80% as singletons. This material consisted of CD4+ or CD8+ T cells sorted from blood, taken in a trial of the OX40 agonist ivuxolimab. These receptor sequences come from an adult with an advanced solid tumor such as melanoma, head and neck, liver or kidney cancer.

V and J are TRBV30 and TRBJ1-5; maybe TRBD1 (6 bases). Trimming cost V 4 bases and J 6 bases, with 13 bases left between them. Germline loops: CDR1 GTSNPN, CDR2 SVGIG (reference sequence). This CDR3 is 13 amino acids long. The CDR3 here is CAWKSGAGQPQHF. CDR3 coding DNA: TGTGCCTGGAAATCAGGGGCGGGTCAGCCCCAGCATTTT. Variable domain in full (rest from reference TRBV30 and TRBJ1-5): SQTIHQWPATLVQPVGSPLSLECTVEGTSNPNLYWYRQAAGRGLQLLFYSVGIGQISSEVPQNLSASRPQDRQFILSSKKLLLSDSGFYLCAWKSGAGQPQHFGDGTRLSIL.

This clone turned up a few times. The V gene is TRBV29-1, the J gene TRBJ1-5; D unclear. This CDR3 contains 11 residues. Trimming removed 6 bases at V and 6 bases at J, with 9 bases between. Germline V CDR1 and CDR2: SQVTM, ANQGSEA. The CDR3 here is CSVPLSQPQHF. The CDR3 coding sequence is TGCAGCGTCCCCTTGAGTCAGCCCCAGCATTTT.

This clone was seen a single time. This chain uses TRBV6-6 with TRBJ1-2, with D unresolved. Germline V gene sequence: CDR1 MNHNY, CDR2 SVGAGI (reference sequence). This CDR3 has 14 residues. V was pared by 0 bases and J by 3 bases, with 8 bases between. The CDR3, as DNA: TGTGCCAGCAGTTACTCGAGAAACGACTATGGCTACACCTTC. This sequence encodes CASSYSRNDYGYTF.

The chain joins TRBV25-1 to TRBJ2-1; a weak D match, TRBD1 (6 bases). V shed 6 bases and J shed 0 bases, with 15 bases lying between them. The CDR3 extends over 16 amino acids. Germline values: CDR1 MGHDK, CDR2 SYGVNS. The CDR3 DNA sequence: TGTGCCAGCAGACCTACCGGGACAAGCTCCTACAATGAGCAGTTCTTC. Amino acid sequence: CASRPTGTSSYNEQFF. Full variable domain (rest looked up from reference TRBV25-1 and TRBJ2-1): EADIYQTPRYLVIGTGKKITLECSQTMGHDKMYWYQQDPGMELHLIHYSYGVNSTEKGDLSSESTVSRIRTEHFPLTLESARPSHTSQYLCASRPTGTSSYNEQFFGPGTRLTVL.

The chain joins TRBV7-9 to TRBJ2-3, with TRBD2 identical over 7 bases. Germline CDR1 is SEHNR and CDR2 is FQNEAQ (reference sequence). This CDR3 region has 14 residues. Trimming took 4 bases from V and 3 from J; bases not matched to a gene: 4. The CDR3 loop reads CASSWAGVTDTQYF. DNA of the CDR3: TGTGCCAGCAGCTGGGCGGGAGTGACAGATACGCAGTATTTT.

J is TRBJ2-1 and V is TRBV4-1, with unresolved D. Germline V gene data show CDR1 as MGHRA and CDR2 as YSYEKL. Trimming left V 2 bases short and J 7 bases short, with 3 bases between. CDR3 length: 11 residues. DNA of the CDR3: TGCGCCAGCAGCCAACAGAATGAGCAGTTCTTC. As protein: CASSQQNEQFF.

The chain uses TRBV27 and TRBJ2-5; D may correspond to TRBD1 or TRBD2 (5 bases each). There are 13 residues in the CDR3. Between the trimmed V and J ends, which lost 8 bases and 9 bases, there was a span of 19 bases. Germline V lookup: CDR1 MNHEY, CDR2 SMNVEV (reference sequence). The CDR3 reads CASGYGGVGAQYF. CDR3 DNA sequence: TGTGCCAGCGGCTACGGCGGTGTGGGGGCCCAGTACTTC.

Only a few counts were recorded for this clone. The rearrangement joins TRBV4-3 to TRBJ2-7; D is perhaps TRBD1 or TRBD2 (6 bases each). CDR1 is LGHNA and CDR2 is YSLEER in the germline V gene. The CDR3 is 16 residues long. V was clipped by 0 bases and J by 3 bases, with 15 bases between them. The CDR3 region has the DNA TGCGCCAGCAGCCAAGATTTGTCGGGGGCTGGCTACGAGCAGTACTTC. The encoded protein is CASSQDLSGAGYEQYF.

This chain joins TRBV30 and TRBJ2-7, with D perhaps TRBD1 or TRBD2 (5 bases each). Germline V gene sequence: CDR1 GTSNPN, CDR2 SVGIG (reference sequence). The CDR3 covers 15 residues. Trimming removed 3 bases from V and 2 bases from J, with 17 bases in between. CDR3 nucleotides: TGTGCCTGGAGCAGGGCGGGCCCTCTGGCCTACGAGCAGTACTTC. Protein: CAWSRAGPLAYEQYF.

The chain employs TRBV7-3 and TRBJ2-1; D ambiguous. This CDR3 comprises 15 residues. The germline V gene encodes CDR1 SGHTA and CDR2 FQGTGA. V was clipped by 5 bases and J by 0 bases, with 11 bases between them. CDR3 sequence (DNA): TGTGCCAGCAGCCCTCTGGTTAGCTCCTACAATGAGCAGTTCTTC. Residues: CASSPLVSSYNEQFF.

The gene calls are TRBV19 and TRBJ1-3; D is perhaps TRBD1 (5 bases). The CDR3 loop spans 16 amino acids. Trimming shortened V by 6 bases and J by 3 bases, and 18 bases separated the two germline ends. Germline V gene lookup returns CDR1 LNHDA and CDR2 SQIVND (reference sequence). In DNA, the CDR3 is TGTGCCAGTAGGCTTCCCGGGACGGTTCGTGGAAACACCATATATTTT. It translates to CASRLPGTVRGNTIYF.

This clone has just a few counts. V and J are TRBV25-1 and TRBJ1-1; tentative D call: TRBD1 (5 bases). The CDR3 totals 15 residues. Trimming shortened V by 9 bases and J by 0 bases, and 17 bases separated the two germline ends. CDR1 and CDR2 (germline): MGHDK, SYGVNS. The CDR3 DNA reads TGTGCCAGTATGGAGACCACAGGTCTGAACACTGAAGCTTTCTTT. Its translation: CASMETTGLNTEAFF.

The V call is TRBV6-1, the J call TRBJ2-7; 7 bases align to TRBD2. The germline V gene has CDR1 MNHNS and CDR2 SASEGT. V gave up 11 bases and J gave up 0 bases; unmatched junction bases: 13. The CDR3 runs 15 residues. The CDR3, as DNA: TGTGCCTCCTCCCCCACTAGCGCCCGCTCCTACGAGCAGTACTTC. Amino acids: CASSPTSARSYEQYF.

This clone was picked up a small number of times. V and J are TRBV4-1 and TRBJ2-7, with D perhaps matching TRBD1 (6 bases). The CDR3 runs 15 residues. The V end was cut by 2 bases, the J end by 1 base, with 12 bases between. Germline CDR1 MGHRA, CDR2 YSYEKL. CDR3 DNA sequence: TGCGCCAGCAGCCAAACCTCACAGGGTTCCTACGAGCAGTACTTC. This sequence encodes CASSQTSQGSYEQYF.

V gene TRBV6-1 combines with J gene TRBJ2-1; 12 bases fit TRBD2. The V and J ends lost 4 bases and 6 bases, in that order; junction bases with no gene match: 4. The CDR3 loop spans 15 amino acids. Germline loops: CDR1 MNHNS, CDR2 SASEGT. The CDR3 DNA follows: TGTGCCAGCAGTGTAAGGACTAGCGGGGTCAATGAGCAGTTCTTC. It specifies CASSVRTSGVNEQFF.

This clone turned up a few times. V and J are TRBV7-9 and TRBJ1-5; the match to TRBD1 covers 8 bases. Per the germline V gene, CDR1 is SEHNR and CDR2 is FQNEAQ (reference sequence). Unmatched junction bases numbered 4, after V lost 4 bases and J lost 5 bases. The CDR3 contains 14 residues. The CDR3 here is CASSSDRADQPQHF. The CDR3, as DNA: TGTGCCAGCAGCTCGGACAGGGCAGATCAGCCCCAGCATTTT.

This clone has a single count. The chain joins TRBV28 to TRBJ1-6, with 9 bases aligning to TRBD1. The length of the CDR3 is 15 residues. V lost 2 bases and J lost 8; bases outside the gene matches: 4. Germline CDR1 reads MDHEN; CDR2 reads SYDVKM. The CDR3 DNA reads as TGTGCCAGCAGTTTACCGGGACAGGGTTATTCACCCCTCCACTTT. Amino acids: CASSLPGQGYSPLHF. The entire variable domain, with the rest obtained from reference TRBV28 and TRBJ1-6, is as follows: DVKVTQSSRYLVKRTGEKVFLECVQDMDHENMFWYRQDPGLGLRLIYFSYDVKMKEKGDIPEGYSVSREKKERFSLILESASTNQTSMYLCASSLPGQGYSPLHFGNGTRLTVT.

This clone was seen a few times. The V gene is TRBV27, the J gene TRBJ2-2, with a tentative D call TRBD1 (5 bases). Germline V gene sequence: CDR1 MNHEY, CDR2 SMNVEV (reference sequence). Trimming pared 2 bases from V and 0 bases from J, leaving 16 bases between. The CDR3 covers 18 residues. CDR3 nucleotide sequence: TGTGCCAGCAGTTTAAAATCTCCGAGACAGACGAACACCGGGGAGCTGTTTTTT. Translating it yields CASSLKSPRQTNTGELFF.

This clone has only one observation. The rearrangement uses TRBV18 and TRBJ2-2; TRBD2 is a possible D gene (6 bases). Germline values: CDR1 KGHSH, CDR2 LQKENI. The CDR3 spans 15 residues. V was clipped by 0 bases and J by 1 base, with 6 bases between them. CDR3 sequence: CASSPPGGNTGELFF. The CDR3 coding sequence is TGTGCCAGCTCACCACCCGGGGGGAACACCGGGGAGCTGTTTTTT.

V usage is TRBV6-5 and J usage is TRBJ1-1; a possible D gene is TRBD1 (5 bases). Trimming pared 7 bases from V and 1 base from J, leaving 13 bases between. The CDR3 covers 14 residues. In germline, CDR1 is MNHEY, CDR2 SVGAGI. The CDR3 region has the DNA TGTGCCAGCACGAGGGACCTGCGGAACACTGAAGCTTTCTTT. Translating it yields CASTRDLRNTEAFF.

V and J are TRBV9 and TRBJ2-3; 7 nucleotides line up with TRBD2. In germline, CDR1 is SGDLS, CDR2 YYNGEE. J gave up 2 bases and V 4 bases, and 16 bases lay outside the gene matches. CDR3 length: 18 amino acids. The CDR3 coding sequence is TGTGCCAGCAGCCCCCTTGGGGGGGGGAGGGCCCTCACAGATACGCAGTATTTT. Its translation is CASSPLGGGRALTDTQYF. The variable domain in full, completed from reference TRBV9 and TRBJ2-3, reads DSGVTQTPKHLITATGQRVTLRCSPRSGDLSVYWYQQSLDQGLQFLIQYYNGEERAKGNILERFSAQQFPDLHSELNLSSLELGDSALYFCASSPLGGGRALTDTQYFGPGTRLTVL.

The gene calls are TRBV6-6 and TRBJ2-4; D is ambiguous. Germline values: CDR1 MNHNY, CDR2 SVGAGI (reference sequence). Trimming stripped 6 bases from V and 9 bases from J, with 9 bases between. There are 11 residues in the CDR3. CDR3 nucleotide sequence: TGTGCCAGCAGCACCTCACTCATTCAGTACTTC. Protein product: CASSTSLIQYF.

The chain employs TRBV5-1 and TRBJ2-1, with TRBD1 matching 9 bases. Trimming at V came to 0 bases and at J to 6 bases, leaving 4 bases not matched to a gene. CDR1 and CDR2 (germline): SGHRS, YFSETQ. This CDR3 region has 15 residues. Here the CDR3 reads CASSLDRGRPNEQFF. CDR3 nucleotides: TGCGCCAGCAGCTTGGACAGGGGGCGCCCCAATGAGCAGTTCTTC.

This chain links TRBV7-9 with TRBJ2-5; TRBD2 is a possible D gene (6 bases). CDR1 SEHNR and CDR2 FQNEAQ come from the germline V gene (reference sequence). CDR3 length: 14 residues. V lost 5 bases to trimming and J lost 1 base, with 11 bases between them. Written as DNA, the CDR3 is TGTGCCAGCAGCCTCCTAGCGATCCAAGAGACCCAGTACTTC. This translates into CASSLLAIQETQYF.

The chain recombines TRBV5-4 with TRBJ2-1; 7 bases are a match to TRBD1. The J segment lost 3 bases and the V segment lost 3 bases, leaving 6 bases of the junction unmatched. CDR1 and CDR2 (germline): SGHNT, YYREEE (reference sequence). CDR3 size: 15 residues. CDR3 sequence reads: CASSSTGQSYNEQFF. DNA for the CDR3: TGTGCCAGCAGCTCGACGGGACAGAGCTACAATGAGCAGTTCTTC.